This TCR beta chain originates from a study of blood T cell repertoires in COVID-19. About the study: Researchers got acute and convalescent COVID-19 samples from the United States, Italy and Spain.

Original processing methods: It was from reference gene primer amplification that nucleated cell counts were estimated. This table comes from immunoSEQ multiplex PCR, and its TCRdb copy is limited to in-frame clones, with some not included. V, J and clone size were drawn from that table, and D and trimming were deduced from the DNA. The sample has fewer than 200,000 clones; 75% to 90% are singletons. The sample consisted of peripheral blood. This clonotype was sampled from a human donor with acute or convalescent COVID-19. The donor label of this sample is uncertain.

CDR3 nucleotides: TGTGCCAGCAGCCCCCGAAGGCGGGGGGCAGATACGCAGTATTTT. It encodes CASSPRRRGADTQYF. The V and J genes are TRBV9 and TRBJ2-3; 8 positions agree with TRBD2. The germline CDR1 and CDR2 sequences are SGDLS and YYNGEE. This CDR3 has 15 amino acids. V gave up 4 bases and J gave up 4 bases; unmatched junction bases: 8.